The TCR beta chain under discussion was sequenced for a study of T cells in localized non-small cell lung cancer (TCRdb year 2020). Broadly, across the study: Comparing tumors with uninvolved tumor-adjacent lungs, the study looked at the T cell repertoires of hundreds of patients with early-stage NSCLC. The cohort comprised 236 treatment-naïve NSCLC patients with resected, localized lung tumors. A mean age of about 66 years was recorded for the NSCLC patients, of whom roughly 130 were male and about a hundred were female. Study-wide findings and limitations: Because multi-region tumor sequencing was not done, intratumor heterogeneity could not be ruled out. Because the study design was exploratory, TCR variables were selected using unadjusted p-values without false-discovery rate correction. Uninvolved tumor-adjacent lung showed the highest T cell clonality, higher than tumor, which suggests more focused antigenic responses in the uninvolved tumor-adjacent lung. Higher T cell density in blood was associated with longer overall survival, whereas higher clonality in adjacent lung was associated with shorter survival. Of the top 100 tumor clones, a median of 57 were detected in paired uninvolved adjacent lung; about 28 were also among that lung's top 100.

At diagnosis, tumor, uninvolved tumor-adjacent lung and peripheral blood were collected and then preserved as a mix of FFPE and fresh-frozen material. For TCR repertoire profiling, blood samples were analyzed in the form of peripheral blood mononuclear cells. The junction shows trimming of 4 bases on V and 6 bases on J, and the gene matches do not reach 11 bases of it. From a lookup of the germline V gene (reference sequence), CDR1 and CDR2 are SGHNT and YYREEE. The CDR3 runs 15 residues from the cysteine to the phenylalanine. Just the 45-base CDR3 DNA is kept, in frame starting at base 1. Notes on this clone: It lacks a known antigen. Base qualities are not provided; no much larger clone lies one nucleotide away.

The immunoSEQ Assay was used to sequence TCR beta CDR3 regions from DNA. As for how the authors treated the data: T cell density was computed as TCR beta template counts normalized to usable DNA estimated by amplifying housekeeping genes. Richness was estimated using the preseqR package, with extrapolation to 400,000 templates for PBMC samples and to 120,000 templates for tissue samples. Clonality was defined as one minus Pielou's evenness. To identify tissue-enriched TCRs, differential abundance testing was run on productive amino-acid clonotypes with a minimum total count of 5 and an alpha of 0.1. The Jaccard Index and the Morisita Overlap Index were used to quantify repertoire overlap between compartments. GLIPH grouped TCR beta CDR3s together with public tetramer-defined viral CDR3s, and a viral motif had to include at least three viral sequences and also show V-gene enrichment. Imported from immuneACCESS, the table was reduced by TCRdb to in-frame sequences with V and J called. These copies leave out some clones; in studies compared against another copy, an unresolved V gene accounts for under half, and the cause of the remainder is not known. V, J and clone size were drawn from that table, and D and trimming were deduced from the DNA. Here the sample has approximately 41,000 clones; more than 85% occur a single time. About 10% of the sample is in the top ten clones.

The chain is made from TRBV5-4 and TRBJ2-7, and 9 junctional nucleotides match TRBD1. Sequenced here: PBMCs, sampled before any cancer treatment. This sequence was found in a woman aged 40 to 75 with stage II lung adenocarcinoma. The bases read TGTGCCAGCAGCGCCTGGACAGGGGCGCCCTCCGAGCAGTACTTC. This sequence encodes CASSAWTGAPSEQYF.